Sequencing of this TCR beta chain was carried out in a study of cytomegalovirus exposure and HLA in healthy donors (TCRdb year 2017). Regarding the complete study: According to an earlier analysis of a few hundred of the donors, 150 million to 200 million T cells yielded 95 million to 140 million unique TCR beta sequences and 276 Gb of sequence data. An early release that covered about 600 HLA-typed donors contained around 330 gigabases of sequencing data and tens of millions of unique TCR sequences. Of the approximately 400 genotyped donors, 65% to 90% fell in the genetic ancestry cluster associated with self-reported Caucasian donors. The study aimed to test whether cataloging public T cell receptors could reveal signatures of past pathogen exposure. The study used immunosequencing to profile the T cell repertoires of 600 to 850 subjects and linked those repertoires to cytomegalovirus serostatus. Along with the roughly 670-subject first cohort, a separate validation cohort of over a hundred different subjects was used. High-throughput TCR immunosequencing, statistical association of individual TCRs with disease status, and machine learning were combined to predict cytomegalovirus infection status. In a later analysis, previously published TCR beta repertoires from more than 500 donors were re-analyzed and high-resolution HLA genotyping was added so that TCR occurrence patterns could be studied. Rather than drawing on any new phenotypic data, the later analysis identified candidate immune exposures from TCR beta sequences and the way those sequences occurred across donors. An earlier analysis of 587 of the donors applied high-throughput TCR beta sequencing to assess whether each TCR beta V gene segment acted as functional or pseudogenic. Donor age, sex, ethnicity and CMV serostatus were compiled together with the repertoire data. In a later genetic analysis, genome-wide SNP genotypes for about 55% of the roughly 700 donors were used, and that subset was treated as a discovery cohort. All discovery cohort repertoires had been generated using a single sequencing platform. HLA typing covered class I and class II loci at four-digit resolution. The number of typed donors differed by locus: about 620-640 for A, B, C, DRB1 and DQB1; 522 for DQA1; over 600 for DPA1; and about 470 for DPB1. A handful of DR-DQ haplotypes were handled as single units for association and clustering because linkage in the cohort was strong. On average, over 200,000 unique TCR beta nucleotide sequences were sequenced per donor among a few hundred genotyped donors of the cohort, with 15% to 20% of those sequences being non-productive. Paper-wide results and their limitations: Linkage disequilibrium might explain the correlated functional status among segregating V segments, but an unknown experimental factor could not be ruled out. The classifier was reported to diagnose cytomegalovirus status with high specificity and sensitivity in both the original cohort and the validation cohort. Strong co-occurrence of HLA alleles, especially DR and DQ, made assigning TCR associations to individual alleles difficult. The sequencing pipeline was judged likely to have produced a cluster of highly shared sequence variants as a technical artifact. Several of the top co-occurrence clusters appeared to be linked to parvovirus B19, influenza, CMV and Epstein-Barr virus, according to a later analysis. An association between a missense DCLRE1C variant and V-gene and J-gene trimming of TCR beta chains was found in a later genetic analysis and replicated in an independent cohort. Because counts were too low, seventeen rarely observed V segments, including chromosome 9 orphons, were excluded from the earlier analysis of 587 of the donors. In a later genetic analysis, fewer N-insertions in productive TCRs were reported among donors in an Asian-associated ancestry cluster than the roughly 700-donor mean. In a later analysis, some 17,000 TCR beta sequences were associated with specific HLA alleles at a false discovery rate of 0.05. The study listed 150 to 200 TCR beta chains as associated with cytomegalovirus. According to a later analysis, TCR association rates differed among HLA loci, with DRB1 alleles showing the most associated TCRs and HLA-C alleles showing the fewest. In vitro tests confirmed that a few of the cytomegalovirus-associated TCR beta chains recognize cytomegalovirus antigens. Sequencing depth was assumed to be roughly uniform across donors in the presence/absence analyses, though that assumption may not hold. In an earlier analysis of 587 of the donors, most TCR beta V segments appeared in productive rearrangements about 90% or about 30% of the time, broadly matching IMGT annotations. A later analysis found that HLA-associated TCR beta chains were more clonally expanded and had lower generation probabilities than equally common non-associated chains. The only immune exposure information available for the cohort was CMV serostatus. HLA typing was unavailable for some donors at each locus, so association tests used only the typed subset. Most TCR sequences were seen in very few donors, while some public TCRs were found in many individuals. This cohort had only TCR beta chains sequenced, and the lack of alpha or paired-chain data limited which features could be detected. A later analysis found that most CMV-associated TCR beta chains appeared HLA-restricted, with HLA associations seemingly driven largely by CMV exposure. The authors suggested that the approach could potentially be generalized to other disease states and immunological phenotypes. Some IMGT-functional V segments, including TRBV6-2 and TRBV6-3, could not be told apart with the 87-base-pair reads, so those segments were excluded. A further reported finding was that TCR beta sequences accurately predicted the HLA-A and HLA-B alleles for most subjects in the first cohort.

With respect to this clone: Its antigen target is currently unknown. Per-base quality was not reported, and no clone a single base away is much larger than it.

Libraries were prepared through the immunoSEQ multiplex PCR assay. For the multiplex PCR, a mixture combining 60 forward primers for TCR Vbeta segments and 13 reverse primers for TCR Jbeta segments was used. The CDR3 region of rearranged TCR beta genes was amplified from genomic DNA with a multiplex PCR assay. On the Illumina HiSeq System, the amplified TCR beta libraries were sequenced as 87-base-pair reads. As for how the authors treated the data: A later analysis tallied around 82 million unique TCR beta chains across the 666 repertoires, and about 12 million of those chains were shared by two or more donors. Raw reads were error-corrected and collapsed into unique sequences with a nearest-neighbor algorithm that merged closely related sequences to remove PCR and sequencing errors. CDR3 sequences were aligned to IMGT reference sequences to assign V, D and J gene segments. For a sequence to be retained, a match of at least six nucleotides was required to both a V gene segment and a J gene segment. A rearrangement counted as productive if the CDR3 had no stop codons and remained in frame with V and J, and every other rearrangement counted as non-productive. CDR3 was defined by IMGT convention, running from the second conserved V-encoded cysteine to the conserved J-encoded phenylalanine. Sequences without an unambiguous match to a single V gene segment were excluded from the earlier analysis of approximately 600 of the donors. An earlier analysis of fewer than 750 of the donors called V segments functional above 56.7% productive rearrangements and segregating when the between-donor standard deviation exceeded 5%. A statistical classification framework was built to diagnose cytomegalovirus status from the catalog of TCR beta chain sequences. In a later analysis, V and J genes were assigned by comparing TCR nucleotide sequences against IMGT/GENE-DB human TR gene sequences. A later analysis assigned CDR3 sequences and most-parsimonious VDJ recombination scenarios with the TCRdist pipeline. In a later analysis, each TCR beta chain was defined by its CDR3 amino acid sequence together with its V-gene family, and reads without a unique V-gene family were excluded. A later analysis removed 592 highly shared, low-generation-probability nucleotide sequences to deal with suspected cross-contamination and a sequencing artifact. For each public chain, a later analysis derived a clonal expansion index from normalized ranks of inferred template counts within each repertoire. In a later analysis, generation probabilities were computed with a VDJ recombination model fitted to out-of-frame rearrangements, and the resulting probabilities were checked against IGoR. Hypergeometric tests were used in a later analysis to score TCR-TCR, TCR-HLA and TCR-CMV co-occurrence, with a repertoire-size bias correction applied to the TCR pairs. A later analysis estimated false discovery rates by permuting HLA or CMV assignments 20 times. In a later analysis, co-occurring TCRs were grouped using DBSCAN, and TCRdist sequence similarity was added for clustering within HLA-allele-positive subsets. For co-occurrence clustering, repertoires with fewer than 30,000 or more than 120,000 public chains were excluded, along with about five repertoires with anomalous nucleotide sharing. TCRdb took this table from immuneACCESS and kept in-frame rearrangements with V and J called. Such tables lack part of the clones; where checked against another copy, unresolved V genes explain under half of the gap, and the rest is unexplained. The V and J calls and clone size come from that table; D and trimming were worked out from the DNA. The sample contains approximately 120,000 clones, more than 60% of them found a single time. The top ten clonotypes cover approximately 13% of the sample.

The cohort comprised 550 to 700 healthy bone marrow donors. At the time of sampling, every cohort member was nominally healthy, though immune exposures that went unrecorded were likely present. The donor was CMV seropositive and was included in the group of about 290 seropositive cohort members. Every donor gave a peripheral blood sample, and the peripheral blood mononuclear cells from that sample were used for TCR beta sequencing. Genomic DNA extraction from the blood cell samples was performed with the Qiagen DNeasy Blood Extraction Kit. Ends trimmed: V by 3 bases, J by 0 bases; bases unmatched to a gene: 5. From a lookup of the germline V gene, CDR1 and CDR2 are SGHRS and YFSETQ. From its cysteine to its phenylalanine, the CDR3 spans 16 amino acids. The entry retains the CDR3 DNA only, 48 bases that are in frame from base 1.

The chain links TRBV5-1 with TRBJ1-3; 8 bases in the junction line up with TRBD1. This clonotype was sampled from a woman between 55 and 75 years old in good health and CMV-seropositive. The sample taken for sequencing was PBMCs. The DNA reads TGCGCCAGCAGCTGGGGACAGGCCAGCTCTGGAAACACCATATATTTT. The translation is CASSWGQASSGNTIYF.